Below are 28 T cell receptor beta chains sequenced from a single sample in a study of CD4 T cells in relation to SARS-CoV-2 and coronaviruses. The method was immunoSEQ multiplex PCR; TCRdb's version includes in-frame clones alone and lacks a portion of them. This sample yields 35,000 to 40,000 clones, of which roughly 88% are seen a single time; roughly 3% belongs to the top ten. Sequencing used memory CD4+ T cells from PBMCs. The receptors derive from an adult with COVID-19.

The rearrangement uses TRBV19 and TRBJ1-4; D gene unclear. From germline, CDR1 is LNHDA and CDR2 SQIVND (reference sequence). The CDR3 loop spans 15 amino acids. The germline V and J ends were trimmed by 4 bases and 0 bases, with 9 bases remaining between them. This CDR3 is CASSKYGATNEKLFF. The DNA for the CDR3 is TGTGCCAGTAGTAAATACGGTGCAACTAATGAAAAACTGTTTTTT.

The CDR3 nucleotides read TGTGCCAGCAGCCTTTCTGGGACAGGGCGGGAGACCCAGTACTTC. Its translation is CASSLSGTGRETQYF. The chain has TRBV3-1 (or the pseudogene TRBV3-2) and TRBJ2-5, with TRBD1 matching over 9 bases. Germline-derived CDR1 and CDR2 are LGHDT and YNNKEL (reference sequence). CDR3 length: 15 amino acids. V lost 4 bases and J lost 5; bases outside the gene matches: 8.

A single count supports this clone. The chain recombines TRBV4-2 with TRBJ2-1; 11 nucleotides match TRBD2. The CDR3 length is 16 residues. Germline V CDR1 and CDR2: LGHNA, YNFKEQ. The junction had 6 bases not matched to a gene; V was cut back by 4 bases and J by 4 bases. Written as DNA, the CDR3 is TGTGCCAGCAGCCCCTTAGCGGGAGGGCCTTACAATGAGCAGTTCTTC. Residues: CASSPLAGGPYNEQFF.

V and J are TRBV11-2 and TRBJ2-4; 10 bases map to TRBD1. The V gene's germline CDR1 is SGHAT and CDR2 FQNNGV. The CDR3 is made up of 13 amino acids. J was trimmed by 8 bases and V by 5 bases; bases with no gene match: 3. CDR3 bases: TGTGCCAGCAGCCCGGGACAGGGGTACATTCAGTACTTC. This gives the protein CASSPGQGYIQYF.

This sequence joins TRBV6-6 and TRBJ1-1; D gene unclear. From germline, CDR1 is MNHNY and CDR2 SVGAGI (reference sequence). Trimming took off 2 bases at V and 4 bases at J, with 8 bases between the two ends. The CDR3 spans 13 residues. Here the CDR3 reads CASSYTRGTEAFF. Here the CDR3 DNA reads TGTGCCAGCAGTTACACACGGGGCACTGAAGCTTTCTTT.

The rearrangement links TRBV4-1 to TRBJ1-4, with D possibly TRBD1 on 5 matching bases. Trimming took 4 bases from V and 8 from J, leaving 17 bases between them. Germline V CDR1 and CDR2: MGHRA, YSYEKL. The CDR3 covers 15 residues. The CDR3 sequence: CASSRGVGESEKLFF. CDR3 bases: TGCGCCAGCAGCCGAGGGGTCGGGGAGTCGGAAAAACTGTTTTTT.

The chain couples TRBV5-1 to TRBJ2-7; 9 bases are a match to TRBD1. V gave up 4 bases and J gave up 7 bases; unmatched junction bases: 12. Germline V gene sequence: CDR1 SGHRS, CDR2 YFSETQ. The CDR3 length is 15 residues. DNA for the CDR3: TGCGCCAGCAGCATCCAGGGACAGGGCCTTAGGGAGCAGTACTTC. Translating it yields CASSIQGQGLREQYF.

The gene calls are TRBV6-2 or TRBV6-3 and TRBJ2-2; 12 positions agree with TRBD1. V lost 2 bases to trimming and J lost 5 bases; unmatched junction nucleotides: 6. The CDR3 totals 17 residues. Germline CDR1 reads MNHEY; CDR2 reads SVGEGT. The CDR3 loop reads CASSYRRDRGRTGELFF. CDR3 DNA sequence: TGTGCCAGCAGTTACCGTAGGGACAGGGGGCGGACCGGGGAGCTGTTTTTT.

The J gene is TRBJ1-2, the V gene TRBV19; D is possibly TRBD1 (6 bases). Trimming pared 4 bases from V and 5 bases from J, leaving 17 bases between. Germline V CDR1 and CDR2: LNHDA, SQIVND (reference sequence). This CDR3 has 15 amino acids. CDR3 nucleotides: TGTGCCAGTAGTAGAGGCCGGACAGTAGATTATGGCTACACCTTC. This sequence encodes CASSRGRTVDYGYTF.

This chain joins TRBV7-9 and TRBJ1-4; D is perhaps TRBD1 (6 bases). The CDR3 runs 12 residues. Deletions cut 4 bases from V and 7 bases from J, with 7 bases between. Germline V gives CDR1 SEHNR, CDR2 FQNEAQ (reference sequence). The CDR3 spells CASSWGREKLFF. The CDR3 coding sequence is TGTGCCAGCAGCTGGGGGCGTGAAAAACTGTTTTTT.

The chain carries TRBV30 and TRBJ2-7, with 10 positions matching TRBD2. The CDR3 is 13 residues long. Trimming cost V 5 bases and J 4 bases; bases outside gene matches: 5. Per the germline V gene, CDR1 is GTSNPN and CDR2 is SVGIG (reference sequence). DNA of the CDR3: TGTGCCTGGGCGGGACTAGCGATGTACGAGCAGTACTTC. This codes for CAWAGLAMYEQYF.

J is TRBJ1-5 and V is TRBV28; unclear D gene. CDR3 size: 15 residues. V lost 4 bases, J lost 8 bases, and 18 bases lay in between. Germline V gene sequence: CDR1 MDHEN, CDR2 SYDVKM. Written as DNA, the CDR3 is TGTGCCAGCAGTTCGGGAGGAATGCTTTTGGAGCCCCAGCATTTT. It specifies CASSSGGMLLEPQHF.

This sequence joins TRBV5-1 and TRBJ2-2; the D gene is possibly TRBD2 (6 bases). Germline-derived CDR1 and CDR2 are SGHRS and YFSETQ. The CDR3 contains 16 residues. The V and J ends lost 4 bases and 4 bases respectively, with 17 bases between them. The chain's CDR3 is CASSRDPGGITGELFF. DNA for the CDR3: TGCGCCAGCAGCCGGGATCCCGGGGGTATCACCGGGGAGCTGTTTTTT.

This clone appeared a single time. The V and J genes are TRBV11-2 and TRBJ2-7, with 7 bases identical to TRBD1. Germline CDR1 reads SGHAT; CDR2 reads FQNNGV. V shed 1 base, J shed 12 bases, and the junction held 9 bases outside the gene matches. The CDR3 extends over 13 amino acids. CDR3 sequence (DNA): TGTGCCAGCAGCTTAGGAGGGGACAGTTCGCGGTACTTC. It translates to CASSLGGDSSRYF. The variable domain in full, with the rest retrieved from reference TRBV11-2 and TRBJ2-7, is EAGVAQSPRYKIIEKRQSVAFWCNPISGHATLYWYQQILGQGPKLLIQFQNNGVVDDSQLPKDRFSAERLKGVDSTLKIQPAKLEDSAVYLCASSLGGDSSRYFGPGTRLTVT.

This clone was seen more than once but under ten times. The chain is built from TRBV19 and TRBJ1-5; D perhaps matches TRBD1 (5 bases). V lost 3 bases, J lost 0 bases, and 15 bases lay in between. The CDR3 runs to 17 residues. CDR1 LNHDA and CDR2 SQIVND come from the germline V gene (reference sequence). The DNA of the CDR3 is TGTGCCAGTAGTATCCGGGGACCTTCTCTTAGCAATCAGCCCCAGCATTTT. This gives the protein CASSIRGPSLSNQPQHF.

The V call is TRBV3-1 (or the pseudogene TRBV3-2), the J call TRBJ2-1; 11 nucleotides match TRBD2. J gave up 0 bases and V 5 bases, and 0 bases lay outside the gene matches. This CDR3 spans 15 amino acids. CDR1 is LGHDT and CDR2 is YNNKEL in the germline V gene (reference sequence). The CDR3 DNA follows: TGTGCCAGCAGCACTAGCGGGAGCTCCTACAATGAGCAGTTCTTC. As protein: CASSTSGSSYNEQFF.

J is TRBJ2-3 and V is TRBV5-1; unclear D gene. The CDR3 spans 16 residues. V was trimmed by 0 bases and J by 6 bases, leaving 17 bases between them. Germline V CDR1 and CDR2: SGHRS, YFSETQ. CDR3 sequence: CASSLDGPFDWDTQYF. DNA for the CDR3: TGCGCCAGCAGCTTGGATGGACCGTTTGATTGGGATACGCAGTATTTT.

The chain is built from TRBV11-2 and TRBJ2-5, with D perhaps being TRBD1 or TRBD2 (5 bases each). The CDR3 is 16 residues long. The V gene lost 6 bases and the J gene lost 2 bases, with 19 bases spanning the gap. Germline V gives CDR1 SGHAT, CDR2 FQNNGV. CDR3 amino acids: CASSYRSGHPQETQYF. The CDR3 DNA follows: TGTGCCAGCAGTTACCGATCGGGGCACCCTCAAGAGACCCAGTACTTC.

The chain links TRBV5-8 to TRBJ2-5; a weak D match, TRBD1 (6 bases). Deletions cut 2 bases from V and 1 base from J, with 12 bases between. CDR1 and CDR2 from the germline V gene are SGHTS and YDEGEE. The CDR3 length is 15 residues. CDR3 DNA: TGTGCCAGCAGCTTAAGAGGACAGAGCCAAGAGACCCAGTACTTC. Amino acid sequence: CASSLRGQSQETQYF.

The V call is TRBV5-4, the J call TRBJ2-5, with a tentative D call TRBD1 (6 bases). The germline gives CDR1 SGHNT, CDR2 YYREEE (reference sequence). This CDR3 has 14 residues. V was shortened by 3 bases and J by 3 bases, with 12 bases between the two germline ends. The CDR3 nucleotides are TGTGCCAGCAGCTCCAGGGGAACCGAAGAGACCCAGTACTTC. As protein: CASSSRGTEETQYF. The full variable domain, its missing parts supplied by reference TRBV5-4 and TRBJ2-5, is ETGVTQSPTHLIKTRGQQVTLRCSSQSGHNTVSWYQQALGQGPQFIFQYYREEENGRGNFPPRFSGLQFPNYSSELNVNALELDDSALYLCASSSRGTEETQYFGPGTRLLVL.

This chain uses TRBV28 with TRBJ1-1; D perhaps matches TRBD1 (5 bases). The germline CDR1 and CDR2 sequences are MDHEN and SYDVKM. CDR3 length: 13 residues. Trimming took 6 bases from V and 4 from J, leaving 12 bases between them. In DNA, the CDR3 is TGTGCCAGCAGCCGTCCGGGACCCACTGAAGCTTTCTTT. It yields the protein CASSRPGPTEAFF.

The V and J genes are TRBV7-9 and TRBJ1-3; possibly TRBD1 for D (6 bases). This CDR3 region has 15 residues. Per the germline V gene, CDR1 is SEHNR and CDR2 is FQNEAQ (reference sequence). V lost 0 bases and J lost 0, with 6 bases in between. The CDR3 region has the DNA TGTGCCAGCAGCTTAGCAGGGGGCTCTGGAAACACCATATATTTT. It specifies CASSLAGGSGNTIYF.

The chain joins TRBV5-4 to TRBJ1-2, with D possibly being TRBD1 (5 bases). V was trimmed by 0 bases and J by 8 bases, leaving 14 bases between them. Germline V gene sequence: CDR1 SGHNT, CDR2 YYREEE (reference sequence). The CDR3 is 14 residues long. CDR3 in DNA: TGTGCCAGCAGCTTGGACACGGGGCCTGAGGGCTACACCTTC. This sequence encodes CASSLDTGPEGYTF.

The genes are TRBV14 and TRBJ1-1; the D is unclear. V lost 1 base and J lost 6, with 9 bases in between. The length of the CDR3 is 13 residues. Germline assignment: CDR1 SGHDN and CDR2 FVKESK. The CDR3 region is CASSQVFWAEAFF. The CDR3 bases are TGTGCCAGCAGCCAAGTTTTCTGGGCTGAAGCTTTCTTT.

The chain couples TRBV5-5 to TRBJ2-1; the match to TRBD2 covers 14 bases. The germline gives CDR1 SGHKS, CDR2 YYEKEE (reference sequence). This CDR3 region has 15 residues. Unmatched junction bases numbered 4, after V lost 3 bases and J lost 8 bases. The CDR3 loop reads CASSSGLAGVDEQFF. As DNA, the CDR3 is TGTGCCAGCAGCTCGGGACTAGCGGGAGTCGATGAGCAGTTCTTC.

The rearrangement joins TRBV19 to TRBJ1-1; tentative D call: TRBD1 (6 bases). V lost 3 bases and J lost 3, with 20 bases in between. The CDR3 has 17 residues. Germline V gene data show CDR1 as LNHDA and CDR2 as SQIVND (reference sequence). The CDR3 DNA reads TGTGCCAGTAGTATCGGGCGTTACAGGGATTTCGACACTGAAGCTTTCTTT. Its translation is CASSIGRYRDFDTEAFF.

This clone was detected a few times. This chain joins TRBV3-1 (or the pseudogene TRBV3-2) and TRBJ1-2; tentative D call: TRBD1 (6 bases). The CDR3 runs 13 residues. V gave up 7 bases and J gave up 8 bases, with 17 bases separating them. The V gene's germline CDR1 is LGHDT and CDR2 YNNKEL (reference sequence). The CDR3 DNA sequence: TGTGCCAGCACCCTACGGGGGGGCAGCGGCTACACCTTC. Translating gives CASTLRGGSGYTF.

The gene calls are TRBV19 and TRBJ2-1; TRBD1 might be the D (11 bases). Trimming stripped 7 bases from V and 3 bases from J, with 34 bases between. CDR3 size: 21 residues. Germline V gives CDR1 LNHDA, CDR2 SQIVND (reference sequence). CDR3 amino acids: CASTPGTGGSSSGRHYNEQFF. The CDR3 region has the DNA TGTGCCAGTACCCCAGGGACAGGGGGTTCTTCTAGCGGGAGACACTACAATGAGCAGTTCTTC.